These 10 T cell receptor beta chains came from one sample sequenced in a study of post-analysis software for immune sequencing data. Whole-study findings and limits: The study found TRBV5-6, TRBV5-1 and TRBV20-1 among five or six TRBV segments more frequent in patients than controls.

Their target antigens are unknown. Unique molecular identifiers were carried by the TCR beta cDNA libraries. Each CDR3 protein gets one entry after TCRdb re-called the PCR reads with MiXCR. The repertoire holds over 150,000 distinct CDR3 sequences, with approximately 28% as singletons. The sample comprised blood. Every receptor here comes from a girl under 18 with multiple sclerosis.

To note about this clonotype: This may be a read error: a much more frequent sequence differs by one nucleotide. The chain couples TRBV12-3 or TRBV12-4 to TRBJ2-7; TRBD1 matches 11 bases. The J segment lost 8 bases and the V segment lost 5 bases, leaving 20 bases of the junction unmatched. The CDR3 totals 18 residues. The CDR3, as DNA: TGTGCCAGCAGTCCCACCGGGACAGGGGGTGAATGGCGTACGAAGCAGTACTTC. Amino acid sequence: CASSPTGTGGEWRTKQYF.

Of note for this clonotype: An end of the junction differs from the germline gene, which may be a read error. The V gene is TRBV7-9, the J gene TRBJ2-2, with D perhaps assigned TRBD1 or TRBD2 (5 bases each). This CDR3 is 12 amino acids long. The germline gives CDR1 SEHNR, CDR2 FQNEAQ (reference sequence). CDR3 residues: CASSRGTGERFF. The CDR3 region has the DNA TGTGCCAGCAGCCGGGGCACCGGGGAGCGGTTTTTT.

This clonotype showed up just a few times. This chain uses TRBV10-3 with TRBJ2-3, with D tentatively TRBD1 or TRBD2 (5 bases each). This CDR3 is 16 amino acids long. The germline V and J ends were trimmed by 3 bases and 2 bases, with 15 bases remaining between them. Per the germline V gene, CDR1 is ENHRY and CDR2 is SYGVKD. CDR3 sequence reads: CAISDLRGAATDTQYF. The CDR3 DNA is TGTGCCATCAGTGACCTCCGGGGCGCGGCCACAGATACGCAGTATTTT.

The chain has TRBV29-1 and TRBJ1-2, with D possibly being TRBD1 (5 bases). Germline V gene lookup returns CDR1 SQVTM and CDR2 ANQGSEA. This CDR3 has 15 residues. The V gene lost 0 bases and the J gene lost 6 bases, with 17 bases spanning the gap. CDR3 DNA sequence: TGCAGCGTTGAAGAGAATAGGGTTGGGACGGATGGCTACACCTTC. This gives the protein CSVEENRVGTDGYTF.

This clonotype came up many times. The V and J genes are TRBV28 and TRBJ1-2; the D gene is possibly TRBD1 (5 bases). Germline V gene data show CDR1 as MDHEN and CDR2 as SYDVKM. This CDR3 region has 14 residues. The germline V and J ends were trimmed by 1 base and 2 bases, with 8 bases remaining between them. DNA of the CDR3: TGTGCCAGCAGTTTATTGGGGGGGAACTATGGCTACACCTTC. This encodes CASSLLGGNYGYTF.

This clonotype was seen at least ten times. The V call is TRBV20-1, the J call TRBJ2-5, with D perhaps matching TRBD2 (6 bases). The CDR3 runs to 15 residues. The V and J ends lost 3 bases and 5 bases respectively, with 19 bases between them. The germline CDR1 and CDR2 sequences are DFQATT and SNEGSKA (reference sequence). CDR3: CSASPTEGGEETQYF. The CDR3 DNA reads TGCAGTGCTAGTCCCACGGAGGGTGGAGAGGAGACCCAGTACTTC.

This clonotype occurred once. The V and J genes are TRBV7-9 and TRBJ2-3; TRBD2 matches at 15 bases. Germline V CDR1 and CDR2: SEHNR, FQNEAQ (reference sequence). After removal of 7 bases from V and 4 bases from J, the junction contained 6 bases not matched to a gene. The CDR3 spans 16 residues. The CDR3 region has the DNA TGTGCCAGCAACGGGGGACTAGCGGGAGGACCAGATACGCAGTATTTT. It is translated as CASNGGLAGGPDTQYF.

This clonotype came up many times. J is TRBJ2-7 and V is TRBV7-2; 7 bases line up with TRBD1. The germline CDR1 and CDR2 sequences are SGHTA and FQGNSA. The CDR3 spans 16 residues. V was clipped by 5 bases and J by 2 bases; unmatched bases: 12. For the CDR3, the DNA is TGTGCCAGCAGCGACAGAGGCAGGGGGAGCCCCTACGAGCAGTACTTC. This sequence encodes CASSDRGRGSPYEQYF.

With respect to this clonotype: With a much larger clone just one base away, this may be a read error. The rearrangement links TRBV5-1 to TRBJ1-2, with no clear D. Germline CDR1 and CDR2: SGHRS and YFSETQ. V lost 0 bases and J lost 4, with 10 bases in between. The CDR3 length is 14 residues. This chain's CDR3 is CASSLAILAYGYTF. DNA for the CDR3: TGCGCCAGCAGCTTGGCCATTCTAGCCTATGGCTACACCTTC.

This clonotype was found a few times. The chain links TRBV7-8 to TRBJ2-1; 7 bases agree with TRBD2. Germline V gene lookup returns CDR1 SGHVS and CDR2 FQNEAQ. The CDR3 loop spans 14 amino acids. Trimming took 3 bases from V and 8 from J; bases not matched to a gene: 7. The CDR3 here is CASSFGLGSHEQFF. The CDR3 region has the DNA TGTGCCAGCAGCTTCGGACTAGGGAGCCATGAGCAGTTCTTC.